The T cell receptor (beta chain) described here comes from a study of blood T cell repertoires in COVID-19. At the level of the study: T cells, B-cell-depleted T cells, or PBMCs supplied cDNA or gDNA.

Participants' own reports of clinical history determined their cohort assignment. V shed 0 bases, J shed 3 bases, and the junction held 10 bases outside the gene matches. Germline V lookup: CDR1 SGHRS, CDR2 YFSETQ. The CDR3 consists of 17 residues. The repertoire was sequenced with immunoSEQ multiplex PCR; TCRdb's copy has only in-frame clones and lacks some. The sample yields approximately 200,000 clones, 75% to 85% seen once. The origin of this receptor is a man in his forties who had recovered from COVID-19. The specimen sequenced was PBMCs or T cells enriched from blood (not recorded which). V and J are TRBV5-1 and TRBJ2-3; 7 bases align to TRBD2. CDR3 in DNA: TGCGCCAGCAGCTTGGCCGGGCTAGCGGATACTACAGATACGCAGTATTTT. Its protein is CASSLAGLADTTDTQYF.